This T cell receptor (beta chain) was identified during a study of blood T cell repertoires in COVID-19. Germline loops: CDR1 SQVTM, CDR2 ANQGSEA. There are 14 residues in the CDR3. V shed 4 bases and J 5 bases; nucleotides not matched to a gene: 8. Sequenced by immunoSEQ multiplex PCR; TCRdb stores in-frame clones only, minus some. The sample has tens of thousands of clones; roughly nine tenths are singletons. This clone appeared a single time. This receptor was identified in a human donor in a cohort sampled during active COVID-19. This sequence joins TRBV29-1 and TRBJ2-5; 9 bases fit TRBD1. Sequencing used peripheral blood. CDR3 sequence reads: CSVAAWDREETQYF. The DNA for the CDR3 is TGCAGCGTTGCAGCATGGGACAGGGAGGAGACCCAGTACTTC.